This TCR beta chain emerged from a study of T-cell memory formation after mild COVID-19. This clonotype has ten or more counts. The CDR3 is made up of 13 amino acids. V was clipped by 2 bases and J by 1 base, with 2 bases between them. The germline V gene encodes CDR1 MNHEY and CDR2 SMNVEV (reference sequence). In TCRdb, the 5' RACE reads were re-called with MiXCR into one record per CDR3 protein. The sample comprises some 280,000 distinct CDR3 sequences, about a sixth of which are singletons, and more than 20% rests with the top ten. The receptor was isolated from a man between 18 and 29 years old who had mild COVID-19 (a few samples of this study predate the infection). Cell type and time point are not known. The V and J genes are TRBV27 and TRBJ2-2; D is uncertain. The material sequenced was PBMCs or a T cell subset sorted from them (not recorded which). The CDR3 sequence: CASSLLNTGELFF. As DNA, the CDR3 is TGTGCCAGCAGTTTACTGAACACCGGGGAGCTGTTTTTT.